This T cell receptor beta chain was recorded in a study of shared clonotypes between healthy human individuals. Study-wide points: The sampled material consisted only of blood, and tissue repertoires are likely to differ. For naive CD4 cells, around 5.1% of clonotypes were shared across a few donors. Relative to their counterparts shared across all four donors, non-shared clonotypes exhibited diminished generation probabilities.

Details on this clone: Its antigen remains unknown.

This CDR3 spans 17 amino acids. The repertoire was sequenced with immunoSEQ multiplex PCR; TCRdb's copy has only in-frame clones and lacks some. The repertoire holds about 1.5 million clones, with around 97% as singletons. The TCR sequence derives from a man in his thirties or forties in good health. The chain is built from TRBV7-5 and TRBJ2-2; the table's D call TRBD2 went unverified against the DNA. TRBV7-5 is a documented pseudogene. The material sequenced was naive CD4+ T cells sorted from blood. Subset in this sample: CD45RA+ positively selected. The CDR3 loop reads CARSPSSGDHHTGELFF. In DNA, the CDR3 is TGTGCCAGAAGCCCGTCCTCGGGGGACCACCACACCGGGGAGCTGTTTTTT.